This TCR beta chain was found in a study of blood T cell repertoires in COVID-19. Study overall: Sources were T cells, B-cell-depleted T cells, or PBMCs; the material itself was cDNA or gDNA.

As processed by the authors: Quantification of nucleated cells was approximated via reference gene primer amplification. The protocol was immunoSEQ multiplex PCR, while the TCRdb copy is restricted to in-frame clones and leaves out a portion. That table furnishes V, J and clone size, whereas the DNA furnished D and trimming. The table records approximately 210,000 clones, over 80% of them present only once. This clone was observed once. Being one base from a much bigger clone, this may be a read error. V gave up 6 bases and J gave up 8 bases, with 17 bases separating them. This CDR3 region has 14 residues. From germline, CDR1 is SEHNR and CDR2 FQNEAQ (reference sequence).

The specimen was peripheral blood. The gene calls are TRBV7-9 and TRBJ2-1, with D possibly TRBD1 on 5 matching bases. This clonotype was obtained from a woman in her 70s with active or convalescent COVID-19. The CDR3 coding sequence is TGTGCCAGCAGTTGGAGACAGTTAAGGGATGAGCAGTTCTTC. This codes for CASSWRQLRDEQFF.